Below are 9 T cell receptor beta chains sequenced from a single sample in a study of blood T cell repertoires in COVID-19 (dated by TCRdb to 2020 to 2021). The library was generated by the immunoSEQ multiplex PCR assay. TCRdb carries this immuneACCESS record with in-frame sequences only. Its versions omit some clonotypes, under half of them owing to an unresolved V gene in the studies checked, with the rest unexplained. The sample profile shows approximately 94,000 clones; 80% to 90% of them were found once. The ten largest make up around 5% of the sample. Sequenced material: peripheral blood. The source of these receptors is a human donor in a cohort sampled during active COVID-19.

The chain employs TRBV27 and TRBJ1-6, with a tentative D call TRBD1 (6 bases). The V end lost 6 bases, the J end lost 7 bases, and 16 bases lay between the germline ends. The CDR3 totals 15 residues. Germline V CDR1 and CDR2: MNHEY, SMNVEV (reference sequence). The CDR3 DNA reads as TGTGCCAGCAGCCATGAGGGGGAAGGAAATTCACCCCTCCACTTT. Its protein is CASSHEGEGNSPLHF.

The CDR3 nucleotides are TGTGCCAGCAGTCTACTGACAGGCCTCTCTGGAAACACCATATATTTT. This translates into CASSLLTGLSGNTIYF. The V and J genes are TRBV3-1 (or the pseudogene TRBV3-2) and TRBJ1-3, with D maybe TRBD1 (6 bases). Trimming left V 6 bases short and J 0 bases short, with 15 bases between. The CDR3 runs 16 residues. Germline V gene sequence: CDR1 LGHDT, CDR2 YNNKEL (reference sequence).

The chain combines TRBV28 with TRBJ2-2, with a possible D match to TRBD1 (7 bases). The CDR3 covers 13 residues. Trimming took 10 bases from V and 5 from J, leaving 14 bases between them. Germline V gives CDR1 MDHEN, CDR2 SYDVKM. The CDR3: CATGAGGTGELFF. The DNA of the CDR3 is TGTGCCACAGGGGCAGGGGGGACCGGGGAGCTGTTTTTT.

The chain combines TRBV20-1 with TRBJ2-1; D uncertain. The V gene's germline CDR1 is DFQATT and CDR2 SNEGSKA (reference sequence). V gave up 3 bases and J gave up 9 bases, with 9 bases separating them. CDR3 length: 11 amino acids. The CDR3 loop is CSARATFEQFF. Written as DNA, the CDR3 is TGCAGTGCTAGGGCGACTTTTGAGCAGTTCTTC.

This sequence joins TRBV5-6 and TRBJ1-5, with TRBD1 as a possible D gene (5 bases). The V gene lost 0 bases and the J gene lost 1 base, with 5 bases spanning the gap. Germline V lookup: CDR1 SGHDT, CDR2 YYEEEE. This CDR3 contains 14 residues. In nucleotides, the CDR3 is TGTGCCAGCAGCTTGGGGACAAGCAATCAGCCCCAGCATTTT. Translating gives CASSLGTSNQPQHF.

As DNA, the CDR3 is TGCGCCAGCAGCGTAGCCCTCCTGGCCGAAATGGCGACCTACGAGCAGTACTTC. Its protein is CASSVALLAEMATYEQYF. The V gene is TRBV5-1, the J gene TRBJ2-7, with D hard to call. Germline values: CDR1 SGHRS, CDR2 YFSETQ. CDR3 length: 18 residues. V shed 4 bases and J shed 2 bases, with 25 bases lying between them.

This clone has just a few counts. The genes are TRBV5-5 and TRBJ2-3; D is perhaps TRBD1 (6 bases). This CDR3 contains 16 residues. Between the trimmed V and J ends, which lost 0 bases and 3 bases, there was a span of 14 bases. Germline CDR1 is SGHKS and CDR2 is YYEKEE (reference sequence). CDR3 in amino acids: CASSLGPTRGTDTQYF. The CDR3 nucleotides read TGTGCCAGCAGCTTGGGCCCAACAAGGGGGACAGATACGCAGTATTTT.

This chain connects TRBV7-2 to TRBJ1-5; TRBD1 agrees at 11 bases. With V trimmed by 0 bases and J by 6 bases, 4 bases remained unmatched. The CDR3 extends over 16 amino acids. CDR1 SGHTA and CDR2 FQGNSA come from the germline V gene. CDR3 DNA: TGTGCCAGCAGCTTAGCCGGGACAGGGGGTGTTCAGCCCCAGCATTTT. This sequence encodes CASSLAGTGGVQPQHF.

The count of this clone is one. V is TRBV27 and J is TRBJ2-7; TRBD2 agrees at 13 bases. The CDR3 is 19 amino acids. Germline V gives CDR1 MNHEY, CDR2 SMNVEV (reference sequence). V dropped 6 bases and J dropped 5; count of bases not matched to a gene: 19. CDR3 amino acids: CASSQRVRGLAGFNHEQYF. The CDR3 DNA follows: TGTGCCAGCAGCCAAAGAGTCCGGGGACTAGCGGGATTTAACCACGAGCAGTACTTC.